This entry is about one T cell receptor (beta chain). The antigen is unknown. Sequencing was performed with immunoSEQ multiplex PCR; in TCRdb, only in-frame clones are kept and a portion is missing. This table holds 30,000 to 45,000 clones, around 81% found once. The sample originates from a study of Siglec-9 on CD8 T cells in melanoma. General study results and limits: An effector memory CD8+ subset marked by Siglec-9 reportedly appeared to gather in melanoma.

V was clipped by 3 bases and J by 4 bases, with 12 bases between them. Germline lookup yields CDR1 SQVTM and CDR2 ANQGSEA. The CDR3 is 13 amino acids. The sequencing sample was made of Siglec-9- CD8+ T cells sorted from blood. The origin of this receptor is a human donor in good health. The chain uses TRBV29-1 and TRBJ1-2, with D perhaps TRBD1 (6 bases). CDR3 coding DNA: TGCAGCGTTGAGGACAGCCCAATCTATGGCTACACCTTC. Protein: CSVEDSPIYGYTF. The full variable domain, completed using reference TRBV29-1 and TRBJ1-2, is SAVISQKPSRDICQRGTSLTIQCQVDSQVTMMFWYRQQPGQSLTLIATANQGSEATYESGFVIDKFPISRPNLTFSTLTVSNMSPEDSSIYLCSVEDSPIYGYTFGSGTRLTVV.